This T cell receptor (beta chain) was identified in a study of metastatic and nonmetastatic thyroid tumors. Whole-study context: The comparison covered peripheral blood and tumor or nodule tissue in malignant and benign thyroid patients. Study findings and constraints: As reported, TCR beta diversity in blood and tumor was significantly higher in malignant thyroid tumors than in benign nodules.

Under the authors' procedure: Using the CDR3 differences seen across clinicopathological groups, the authors built a distant-metastasis classifier for papillary thyroid cancer, which was meant to discriminate distant-metastatic patients. TCRdb re-called clones via MiXCR from the PCR reads. None of the V and J calls come from the authors' own analysis; TCRdb made them. The repertoire consists of approximately 12,000 clones, with more than 20% occurring once and the leading ten covering about 12%. This clone was observed a few times. Its antigen is unknown. Among the patients, none had received any treatment before thyroid surgery. The sequenced sample consisted of adjacent normal tissue. The sequence derives from a female donor with papillary thyroid cancer or a benign thyroid nodule (not recorded which). Some clones in this sample may be carry-over from other donors' samples.

Written as DNA, the CDR3 is TGTGCCAGCACAAAGCACTCTGGAAACACCATATATTTT. It specifies CASTKHSGNTIYF. The V and J genes are TRBV6-1 and TRBJ1-3; D not resolved. V lost 7 bases and J lost 0, with 7 bases in between. This CDR3 region has 13 residues. Germline CDR1 is MNHNS and CDR2 is SASEGT.